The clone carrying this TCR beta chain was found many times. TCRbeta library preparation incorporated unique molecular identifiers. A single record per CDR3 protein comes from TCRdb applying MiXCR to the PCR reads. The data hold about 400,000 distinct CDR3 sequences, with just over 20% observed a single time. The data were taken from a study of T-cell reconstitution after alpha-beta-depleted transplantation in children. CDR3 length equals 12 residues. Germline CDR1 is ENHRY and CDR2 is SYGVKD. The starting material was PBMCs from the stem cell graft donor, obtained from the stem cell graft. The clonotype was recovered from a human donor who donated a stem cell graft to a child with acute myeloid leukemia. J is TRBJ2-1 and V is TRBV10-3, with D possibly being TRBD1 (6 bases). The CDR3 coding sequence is TGTTCGATTAAAGAGGGGGACAATGAGCAGTTCTTC. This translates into CSIKEGDNEQFF.